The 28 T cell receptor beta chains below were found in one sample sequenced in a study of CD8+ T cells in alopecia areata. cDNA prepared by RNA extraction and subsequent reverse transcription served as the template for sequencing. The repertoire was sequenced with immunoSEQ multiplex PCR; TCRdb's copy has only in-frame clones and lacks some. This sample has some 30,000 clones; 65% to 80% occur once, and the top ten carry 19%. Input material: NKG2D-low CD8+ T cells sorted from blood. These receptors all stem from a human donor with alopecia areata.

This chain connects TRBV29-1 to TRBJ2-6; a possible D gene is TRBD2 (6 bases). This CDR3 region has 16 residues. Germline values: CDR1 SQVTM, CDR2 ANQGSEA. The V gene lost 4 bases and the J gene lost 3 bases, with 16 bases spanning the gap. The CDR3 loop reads CSVVGGIAYGANVLTF. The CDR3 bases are TGCAGCGTTGTTGGGGGGATTGCTTATGGGGCCAACGTCCTGACTTTC.

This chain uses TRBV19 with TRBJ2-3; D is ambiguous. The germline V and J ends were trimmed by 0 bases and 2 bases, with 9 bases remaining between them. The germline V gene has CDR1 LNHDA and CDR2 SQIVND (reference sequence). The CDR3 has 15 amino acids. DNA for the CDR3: TGTGCCAGTAGTATAGATCCCGCACCCACAGATACGCAGTATTTT. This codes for CASSIDPAPTDTQYF.

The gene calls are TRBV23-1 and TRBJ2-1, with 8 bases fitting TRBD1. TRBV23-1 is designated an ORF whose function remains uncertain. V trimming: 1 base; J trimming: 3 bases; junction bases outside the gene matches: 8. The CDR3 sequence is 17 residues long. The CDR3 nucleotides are TGCGCCAGCAGTCAATTCTGGACAGGGCGAAACTACAATGAGCAGTTCTTC. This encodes CASSQFWTGRNYNEQFF.

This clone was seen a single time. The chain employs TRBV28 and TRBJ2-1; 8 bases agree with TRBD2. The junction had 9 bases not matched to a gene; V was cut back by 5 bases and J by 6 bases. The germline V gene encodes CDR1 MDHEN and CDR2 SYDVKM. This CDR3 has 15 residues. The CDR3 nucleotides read TGTGCCAGCAGTGTTACTAGCGGCAACACCAATGAGCAGTTCTTC. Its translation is CASSVTSGNTNEQFF.

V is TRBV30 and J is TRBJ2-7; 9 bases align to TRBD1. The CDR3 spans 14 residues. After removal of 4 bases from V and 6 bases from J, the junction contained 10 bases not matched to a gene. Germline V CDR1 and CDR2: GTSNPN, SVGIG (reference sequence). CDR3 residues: CAWKIPGQGSEQYF. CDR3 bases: TGTGCCTGGAAAATTCCGGGACAGGGTAGCGAGCAGTACTTC.

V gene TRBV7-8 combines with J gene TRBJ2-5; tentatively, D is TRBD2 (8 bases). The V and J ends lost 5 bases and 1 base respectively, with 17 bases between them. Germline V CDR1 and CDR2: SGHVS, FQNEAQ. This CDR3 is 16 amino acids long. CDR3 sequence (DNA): TGTGCCAGCAGCGGGCGGGGGGACAGTTTCCAAGAGACCCAGTACTTC. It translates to CASSGRGDSFQETQYF.

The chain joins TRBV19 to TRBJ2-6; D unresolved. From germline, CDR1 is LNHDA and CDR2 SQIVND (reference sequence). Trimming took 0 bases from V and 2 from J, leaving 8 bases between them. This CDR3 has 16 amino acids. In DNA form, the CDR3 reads TGTGCCAGTAGTATAGACTACGGCACTGGGGCCAACGTCCTGACTTTC. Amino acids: CASSIDYGTGANVLTF.

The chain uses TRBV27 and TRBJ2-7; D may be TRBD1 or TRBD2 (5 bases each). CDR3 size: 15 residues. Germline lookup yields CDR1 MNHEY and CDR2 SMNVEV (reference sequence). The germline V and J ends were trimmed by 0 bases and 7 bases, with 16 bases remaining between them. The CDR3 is CASSLSRDPWLEQYF. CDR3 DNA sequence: TGTGCCAGCAGTTTATCGAGGGACCCTTGGCTGGAGCAGTACTTC.

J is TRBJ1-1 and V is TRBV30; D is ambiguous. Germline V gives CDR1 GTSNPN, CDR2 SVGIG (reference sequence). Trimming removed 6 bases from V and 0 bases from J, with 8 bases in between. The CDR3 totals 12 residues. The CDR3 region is CACSFMNTEAFF. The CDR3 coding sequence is TGTGCCTGTAGCTTCATGAACACTGAAGCTTTCTTT.

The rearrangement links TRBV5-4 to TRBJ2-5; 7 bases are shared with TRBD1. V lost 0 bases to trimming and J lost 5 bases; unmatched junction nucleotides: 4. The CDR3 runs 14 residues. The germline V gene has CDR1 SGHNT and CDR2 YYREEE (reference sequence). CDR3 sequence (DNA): TGTGCCAGCAGCTTGGAACAGGGGTGGGAGACCCAGTACTTC. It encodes CASSLEQGWETQYF.

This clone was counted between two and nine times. In DNA, the CDR3 is TGTGCCAGCAGCCCGCTCGTGGGCAATCAGCCCCAGCATTTT. Amino acid sequence: CASSPLVGNQPQHF. This chain joins TRBV7-9 and TRBJ1-5; D unresolved. Germline CDR1 reads SEHNR; CDR2 reads FQNEAQ (reference sequence). The V end was cut by 5 bases, the J end by 2 bases, with 10 bases between. The CDR3 totals 14 residues.

The CDR3 sequence is CASSPSRTGGDTEAFF. In DNA form, the CDR3 reads TGTGCCAGCAGTCCCTCGAGGACAGGGGGAGACACTGAAGCTTTCTTT. The chain carries TRBV28 and TRBJ1-1, with 10 bases fitting TRBD1. V was clipped by 5 bases and J by 3 bases; unmatched bases: 9. In germline, CDR1 is MDHEN, CDR2 SYDVKM. This CDR3 spans 16 amino acids.

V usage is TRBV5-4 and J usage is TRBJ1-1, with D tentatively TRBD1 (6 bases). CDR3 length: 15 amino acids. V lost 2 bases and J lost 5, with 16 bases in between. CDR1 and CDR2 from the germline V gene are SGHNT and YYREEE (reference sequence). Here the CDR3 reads CASSFETGWGTEAFF. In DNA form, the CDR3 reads TGTGCCAGCAGCTTTGAAACAGGGTGGGGAACTGAAGCTTTCTTT.

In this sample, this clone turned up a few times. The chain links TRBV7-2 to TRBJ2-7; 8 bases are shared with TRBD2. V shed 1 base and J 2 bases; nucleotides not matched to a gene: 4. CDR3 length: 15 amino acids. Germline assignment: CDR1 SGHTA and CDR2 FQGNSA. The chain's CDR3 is CASSLVTSGAYEQYF. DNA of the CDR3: TGTGCCAGCAGCTTAGTAACTAGCGGAGCCTACGAGCAGTACTTC.

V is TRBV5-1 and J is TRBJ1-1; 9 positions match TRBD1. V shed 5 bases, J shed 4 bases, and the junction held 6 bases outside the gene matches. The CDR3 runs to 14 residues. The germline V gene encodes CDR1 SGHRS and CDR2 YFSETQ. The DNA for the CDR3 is TGCGCCAGCAGTCCGGGACAGGGTGCCACTGAAGCTTTCTTT. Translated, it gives CASSPGQGATEAFF.

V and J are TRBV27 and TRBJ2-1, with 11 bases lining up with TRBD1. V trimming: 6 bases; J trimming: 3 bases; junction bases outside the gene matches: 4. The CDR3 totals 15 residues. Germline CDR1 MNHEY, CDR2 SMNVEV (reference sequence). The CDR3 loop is CASSQGTGGYNEQFF. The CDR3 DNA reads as TGTGCCAGCAGCCAAGGGACAGGGGGCTACAATGAGCAGTTCTTC.

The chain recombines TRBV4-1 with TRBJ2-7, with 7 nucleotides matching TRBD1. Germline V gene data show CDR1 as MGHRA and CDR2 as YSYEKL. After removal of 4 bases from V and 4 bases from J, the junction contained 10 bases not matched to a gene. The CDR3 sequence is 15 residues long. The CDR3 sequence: CASSLIPGQIYEQYF. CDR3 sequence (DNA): TGCGCCAGCAGCCTAATACCGGGACAGATTTACGAGCAGTACTTC.

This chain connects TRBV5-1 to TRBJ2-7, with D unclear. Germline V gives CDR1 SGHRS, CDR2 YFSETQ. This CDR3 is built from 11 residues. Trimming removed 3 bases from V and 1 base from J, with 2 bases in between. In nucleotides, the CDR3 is TGCGCCAGCAGCTCTTCCTACGAGCAGTACTTC. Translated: CASSSSYEQYF. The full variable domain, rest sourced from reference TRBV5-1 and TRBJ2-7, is KAGVTQTPRYLIKTRGQQVTLSCSPISGHRSVSWYQQTPGQGLQFLFEYFSETQRNKGNFPGRFSGRQFSNSRSEMNVSTLELGDSALYLCASSSSYEQYFGPGTRLTVT.

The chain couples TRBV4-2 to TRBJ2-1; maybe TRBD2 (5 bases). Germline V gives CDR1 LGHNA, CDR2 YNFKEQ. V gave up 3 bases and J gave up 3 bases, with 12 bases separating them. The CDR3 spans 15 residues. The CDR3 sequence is CASSQTAGRYNEQFF. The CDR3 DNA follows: TGTGCCAGCAGCCAGACGGCGGGCCGCTACAATGAGCAGTTCTTC.

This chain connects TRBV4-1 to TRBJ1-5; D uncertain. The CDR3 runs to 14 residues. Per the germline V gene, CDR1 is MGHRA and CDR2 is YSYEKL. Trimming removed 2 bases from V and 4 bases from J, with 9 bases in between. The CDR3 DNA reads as TGCGCCAGCAGCCAAAATTCCCAGAATCAGCCCCAGCATTTT. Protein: CASSQNSQNQPQHF.

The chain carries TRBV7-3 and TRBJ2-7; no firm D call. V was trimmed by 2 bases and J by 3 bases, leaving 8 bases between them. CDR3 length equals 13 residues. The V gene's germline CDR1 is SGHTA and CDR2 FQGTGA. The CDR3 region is CASSLLGNYEQYF. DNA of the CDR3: TGTGCCAGCAGCTTACTAGGTAACTACGAGCAGTACTTC.

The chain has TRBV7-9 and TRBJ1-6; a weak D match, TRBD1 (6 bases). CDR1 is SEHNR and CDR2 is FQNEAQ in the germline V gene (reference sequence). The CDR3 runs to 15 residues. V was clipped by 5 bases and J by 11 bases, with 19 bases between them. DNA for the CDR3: TGTGCCAGCAGCACGACAGGCGCCCAGGGGCCACCCCTCCACTTT. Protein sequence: CASSTTGAQGPPLHF.

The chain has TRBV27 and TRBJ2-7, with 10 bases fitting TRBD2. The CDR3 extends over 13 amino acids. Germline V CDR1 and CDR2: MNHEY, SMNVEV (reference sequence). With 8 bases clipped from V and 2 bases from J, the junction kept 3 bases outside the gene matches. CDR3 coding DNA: TGTGCCAGCCTAGCGGGGGAAACCTACGAGCAGTACTTC. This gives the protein CASLAGETYEQYF.

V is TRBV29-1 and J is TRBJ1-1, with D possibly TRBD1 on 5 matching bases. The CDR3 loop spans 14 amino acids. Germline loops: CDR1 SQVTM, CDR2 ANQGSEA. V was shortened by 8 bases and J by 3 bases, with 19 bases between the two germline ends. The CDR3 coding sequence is TGCAGCTTTCGGGGGAGGATGGGGGACACTGAAGCTTTCTTT. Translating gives CSFRGRMGDTEAFF.

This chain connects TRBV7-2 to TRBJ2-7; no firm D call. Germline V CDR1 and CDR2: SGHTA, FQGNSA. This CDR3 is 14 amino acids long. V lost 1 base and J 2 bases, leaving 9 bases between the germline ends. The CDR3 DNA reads TGTGCCAGCAGCTTAGTCAGGATACCCTACGAGCAGTACTTC. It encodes CASSLVRIPYEQYF.

The CDR3: CASSQSKTGRENTEAFF. The CDR3 DNA is TGTGCCAGCAGCCAATCCAAGACAGGTCGAGAGAACACTGAAGCTTTCTTT. J is TRBJ1-1 and V is TRBV16; maybe TRBD1 (6 bases). Trimming pared 0 bases from V and 1 base from J, leaving 15 bases between. Germline V gene data show CDR1 as KGHSY and CDR2 as FQNENV. The CDR3 spans 17 residues.

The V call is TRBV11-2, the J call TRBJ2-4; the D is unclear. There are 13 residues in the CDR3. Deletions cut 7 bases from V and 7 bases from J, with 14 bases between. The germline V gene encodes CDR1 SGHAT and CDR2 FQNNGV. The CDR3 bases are TGTGCCAGCACCCATAATCTAAGGAACATTCAGTACTTC. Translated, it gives CASTHNLRNIQYF.

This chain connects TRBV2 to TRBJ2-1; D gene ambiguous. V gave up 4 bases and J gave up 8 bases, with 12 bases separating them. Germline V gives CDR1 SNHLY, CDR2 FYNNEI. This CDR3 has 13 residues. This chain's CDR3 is CASSADPFDEQFF. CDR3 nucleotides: TGTGCCAGCAGTGCCGACCCCTTTGATGAGCAGTTCTTC.